These 11 T cell receptor beta chains originate from one sample sequenced in a study of CD8+ T cells in alopecia areata. Extracted from the samples, RNA was reverse transcribed into cDNA to serve as the sequencing template. Profiling relied on immunoSEQ multiplex PCR, and the TCRdb table lists in-frame clones only, not all of them. The sample lists 150,000 to 200,000 clones; 64% were seen once. Sample treatment: oral pan-JAK inhibitor, 5-10 mg twice daily. The specimen was CD4+ T cells sorted from blood, collected around week 49, from a patient treated with tofacitinib. The receptor source for this set is a human donor with alopecia areata.

This chain links TRBV29-1 with TRBJ2-1; TRBD2 matches at 13 bases. Trimming cost V 4 bases and J 5 bases; bases outside gene matches: 11. The CDR3 is made up of 17 amino acids. Looked up from germline, CDR1 is SQVTM and CDR2 is ANQGSEA. The CDR3, as DNA: TGCAGCGTTGGAAGGCGCGGTGGACTAGCGGGGGACAATGAGCAGTTCTTC. Translation gives CSVGRRGGLAGDNEQFF.

This chain links TRBV4-3 with TRBJ2-3, with D perhaps matching TRBD1 or TRBD2 (5 bases each). Trimming removed 4 bases from V and 6 bases from J, with 17 bases in between. The CDR3 is made up of 15 amino acids. From germline, CDR1 is LGHNA and CDR2 YSLEER. CDR3 in amino acids: CASSPTGTREDTQYF. As DNA, the CDR3 is TGCGCCAGCAGCCCAACCGGGACCCGCGAGGATACGCAGTATTTT.

This chain joins TRBV9 and TRBJ1-1; weak D call: TRBD1 (6 bases). Germline values: CDR1 SGDLS, CDR2 YYNGEE. The V gene lost 3 bases and the J gene lost 0 bases, with 9 bases spanning the gap. The CDR3 is made up of 14 amino acids. The CDR3 reads CASSEGGLNTEAFF. The DNA of the CDR3 is TGTGCCAGCAGCGAGGGGGGATTGAACACTGAAGCTTTCTTT.

The chain recombines TRBV29-1 with TRBJ2-1; 8 bases are a match to TRBD1. The CDR3 extends over 16 amino acids. V was pared by 4 bases and J by 7 bases, with 15 bases of the junction left unmatched. Germline V lookup: CDR1 SQVTM, CDR2 ANQGSEA. CDR3 DNA sequence: TGCAGCGTTGGGTCCCCGGTTGGCAGGGGGCAAAATGAGCAGTTCTTC. Translation: CSVGSPVGRGQNEQFF.

The chain has TRBV15 and TRBJ2-1; possibly TRBD1 for D (6 bases). The length of the CDR3 is 15 residues. CDR1 and CDR2 from the germline V gene are LNHNV and YYDKDF (reference sequence). Deletions cut 4 bases from V and 6 bases from J, with 16 bases between. CDR3 nucleotides: TGTGCCACCAGCATCCAAACAGGGATCGGCAATGAGCAGTTCTTC. It is translated as CATSIQTGIGNEQFF.

The chain is built from TRBV14 and TRBJ2-1; TRBD1 or TRBD2 may be the D gene (5 bases each). Germline V gives CDR1 SGHDN, CDR2 FVKESK. CDR3 length: 13 amino acids. V was shortened by 5 bases and J by 9 bases, with 14 bases between the two germline ends. The CDR3 sequence: CASSIPLGTEQFF. As DNA, the CDR3 is TGTGCCAGCAGCATTCCGTTGGGGACTGAGCAGTTCTTC.

V gene TRBV11-2 combines with J gene TRBJ2-7, with TRBD1 matching 9 bases. From germline, CDR1 is SGHAT and CDR2 FQNNGV. V lost 5 bases to trimming and J lost 6 bases; unmatched junction nucleotides: 5. This CDR3 is built from 13 residues. In DNA, the CDR3 is TGTGCCAGCAGCAGGATGACAGGGGGCGAGCAGTACTTC. Protein sequence: CASSRMTGGEQYF.

The rearrangement joins TRBV4-2 to TRBJ1-1; no clear D. V lost 4 bases and J 0 bases, leaving 9 bases between the germline ends. This CDR3 has 14 amino acids. The germline gives CDR1 LGHNA, CDR2 YNFKEQ. CDR3 region: CASSPNGLNTEAFF. The CDR3 DNA reads as TGTGCCAGCAGCCCAAACGGACTGAACACTGAAGCTTTCTTT.

The gene calls are TRBV2 and TRBJ2-5; 7 bases agree with TRBD2. J lost 4 bases, V lost 7 bases, and 6 bases had no gene match. From germline, CDR1 is SNHLY and CDR2 FYNNEI. The CDR3 sequence is 13 residues long. The CDR3: CASNLAVRETQYF. The CDR3 region has the DNA TGTGCCAGCAATCTAGCGGTCCGAGAGACCCAGTACTTC.

The sample holds a few counts of this clone. The chain links TRBV29-1 to TRBJ2-7, with 12 bases matching TRBD1. V lost 6 bases, J lost 6 bases, and 9 bases stayed unmatched. CDR3 size: 14 residues. The germline V gene has CDR1 SQVTM and CDR2 ANQGSEA. The CDR3 loop reads CSVRDRGLYGEQYF. The CDR3 DNA is TGCAGCGTCCGGGACAGGGGGCTATACGGCGAGCAGTACTTC.

This clone was picked up a small number of times. This sequence joins TRBV7-9 and TRBJ2-3, with D possibly matching TRBD2 (5 bases). V gave up 2 bases and J gave up 0 bases, with 9 bases separating them. The CDR3 contains 15 residues. Germline CDR1 is SEHNR and CDR2 is FQNEAQ (reference sequence). CDR3 coding DNA: TGTGCCAGCAGCTTATTACTAGGAAGCACAGATACGCAGTATTTT. Translating it yields CASSLLLGSTDTQYF.